This T cell receptor beta chain was identified during a study of blood T cells in healthy people across ages. General study findings and limits: When one million T cells were used, diversity estimates were thought to be underestimates. Donors of long life had a larger count of naive CD4+ cells and greater diversity than aged donors.

The use of a sample-barcoded 5' primer and a J-beta primer mix characterized a second PCR of 7 to 11 cycles. TCRdb recomputed calls from the 5' RACE reads with MiXCR, one row per CDR3 protein. The sample consists of around 900,000 distinct CDR3 sequences, roughly 26% of them appearing once. The ends were cut back, 0 bases at V and 0 bases at J, with 14 bases in the middle. The CDR3 loop spans 17 amino acids. Germline CDR1 LGHNA, CDR2 YSLEER. This clonotype was seen many times. Its matching antigen is unknown. This rearrangement joins TRBV4-3 to TRBJ1-2, with D possibly matching TRBD1 (5 bases). The clonotype was recovered from a woman aged 80 or older in good health. Input material: blood. The chain's CDR3 is CASSQDRHRNANYGYTF. CDR3 nucleotides: TGCGCCAGCAGCCAAGATAGGCACAGGAACGCTAACTATGGCTACACCTTC.